The 30 T cell receptor beta chains below come from one sample, sequenced in a study of blood T cells in healthy people across ages. The authors ran a second PCR of roughly 7 to 11 cycles using a sample-barcoded 5' primer and a J-beta primer mix. TCRdb processed the 5' RACE reads anew with MiXCR; each CDR3 protein has one entry. The sample lists hundreds of thousands of distinct CDR3 sequences, approximately 44% occurring once. Sequencing was performed on blood. The receptor source for this set is a man aged 55 to 70 in good health.

The V gene is TRBV9, the J gene TRBJ2-3; 11 bases are a match to TRBD2. The V gene end was trimmed by 4 bases and the J gene end by 5 bases; junction bases not matched to a gene: 9. CDR3 length: 16 residues. The V gene's germline CDR1 is SGDLS and CDR2 YYNGEE. The CDR3 reads CASSPVSGGARDTQYF. CDR3 bases: TGTGCCAGCAGCCCAGTTAGCGGGGGGGCTAGAGATACGCAGTATTTT.

The chain uses TRBV7-9 and TRBJ1-1, with D possibly TRBD1 on 5 matching bases. V was cut by 3 bases and J by 3 bases, with 11 bases left in between. In germline, CDR1 is SEHNR, CDR2 FQNEAQ (reference sequence). The CDR3 length is 14 residues. The CDR3 region is CASSFGGSDTEAFF. CDR3 DNA sequence: TGTGCCAGCAGCTTCGGGGGTTCGGACACTGAAGCTTTCTTT.

Many counts were recorded for this clonotype. This chain links TRBV6-5 with TRBJ2-3; 8 positions agree with TRBD1. Germline-derived CDR1 and CDR2 are MNHEY and SVGAGI. Trimming at V came to 7 bases and at J to 6 bases, leaving 12 bases not matched to a gene. CDR3 length: 15 amino acids. This chain's CDR3 is CASTHRTGPGDTQYF. Here the CDR3 DNA reads TGTGCCAGCACACACCGGACAGGGCCCGGGGATACGCAGTATTTT.

The V and J genes are TRBV6-2 or TRBV6-3 and TRBJ1-2; TRBD1 matches at 9 bases. The germline CDR1 and CDR2 sequences are MNHEY and SVGEGT. V trimming: 2 bases; J trimming: 7 bases; junction bases outside the gene matches: 2. CDR3 length equals 13 residues. CDR3 protein: CASSYGQGIGYTF. The CDR3 coding sequence is TGTGCCAGCAGTTACGGACAGGGGATTGGCTACACCTTC.

The chain is built from TRBV6-1 and TRBJ2-5; unclear D gene. The J call may not be correct, given that the DNA end is closer to TRBJ2-7. Looked up from germline, CDR1 is MNHNS and CDR2 is SASEGT. This CDR3 contains 15 residues. The CDR3 sequence is CASSARGAIIYEQYF. The CDR3 coding sequence is TGTGCCAGCAGTGCACGTGGAGCTATTATCTACGAGCAGTACTTC.

This chain connects TRBV7-2 to TRBJ2-5, with 10 bases identical to TRBD2. This CDR3 is built from 12 residues. Germline values: CDR1 SGHTA, CDR2 FQGNSA. Trimming cost V 5 bases and J 11 bases; bases outside gene matches: 5. CDR3 nucleotide sequence: TGTGCCAGCAGCACACTAGCGGGGATGCAGTACTTC. Protein sequence: CASSTLAGMQYF.

The chain joins TRBV4-1 to TRBJ2-3; D might be TRBD2 (5 bases). V lost 5 bases and J 1 base, leaving 10 bases between the germline ends. The germline V gene encodes CDR1 MGHRA and CDR2 YSYEKL. CDR3 size: 14 residues. The CDR3 DNA is TGCGCCAGCAGCGCGGGTTTCCGCACAGATACGCAGTATTTT. It encodes CASSAGFRTDTQYF.

This clonotype showed up many times. The genes are TRBV29-1 and TRBJ2-1, with TRBD1 matching 8 bases. CDR3 length equals 13 residues. CDR1 and CDR2 from the germline V gene are SQVTM and ANQGSEA. The V segment lost 7 bases and the J segment 6 bases; nucleotides outside the gene matches: 8. In nucleotides, the CDR3 is TGCAGCGGGGGACAGGTCAGTTTCAATGAGCAGTTCTTC. Translation: CSGGQVSFNEQFF.

The V and J genes are TRBV3-1 and TRBJ2-6; D gene uncertain. V gave up 6 bases and J gave up 4 bases, with 10 bases separating them. The V gene's germline CDR1 is LGHDT and CDR2 YNNKEL (reference sequence). This CDR3 spans 14 amino acids. The chain's CDR3 is CASSSSMGANVLTF. For the CDR3, the DNA is TGTGCCAGCAGTTCCTCGATGGGGGCCAACGTCCTGACTTTC.

The chain uses TRBV28 and TRBJ1-2; TRBD1 is a possible D gene (6 bases). V lost 10 bases and J 5 bases, leaving 14 bases between the germline ends. CDR3 length: 12 residues. From germline, CDR1 is MDHEN and CDR2 SYDVKM. CDR3 loop: CATGGQQYGYTF. The CDR3 DNA reads as TGTGCCACCGGAGGACAGCAATATGGCTACACCTTC.

This rearrangement joins TRBV9 to TRBJ2-3; tentatively, D is TRBD2 (7 bases). The CDR3 loop spans 15 amino acids. Germline lookup yields CDR1 SGDLS and CDR2 YYNGEE. Between the trimmed V and J ends, which lost 4 bases and 6 bases, there was a span of 18 bases. This CDR3 reads CASSPRGGALDTQYF. The CDR3 DNA reads as TGTGCCAGCAGCCCCCGAGGGGGGGCATTGGATACGCAGTATTTT.

The gene calls are TRBV14 and TRBJ2-2; D is perhaps TRBD1 or TRBD2 (5 bases each). CDR1 and CDR2 from the germline V gene are SGHDN and FVKESK. The CDR3 sequence is 17 residues long. The ends were cut back, 1 base at V and 3 bases at J, with 15 bases in the middle. The CDR3 region is CASSQGDETEYTGELFF. DNA for the CDR3: TGTGCCAGCAGCCAAGGGGACGAGACAGAGTACACCGGGGAGCTGTTTTTT.

The chain has TRBV6-5 and TRBJ2-7; D ambiguous. CDR3 length: 15 amino acids. Trimming removed 4 bases at V and 1 base at J, with 14 bases between. Germline lookup yields CDR1 MNHEY and CDR2 SVGAGI. In DNA form, the CDR3 reads TGTGCCAGCAGTTCCGTGAGGCTCCCATCCTACGAGCAGTACTTC. As protein: CASSSVRLPSYEQYF.

The rearrangement joins TRBV4-3 to TRBJ2-5, with TRBD1 as a possible D gene (5 bases). Germline CDR1 LGHNA, CDR2 YSLEER. Trimming removed 1 base from V and 10 bases from J, with 16 bases in between. The CDR3 runs 14 residues. The CDR3 loop is CASSQGQYSMVQYF. The CDR3, as DNA: TGCGCCAGCAGCCAAGGACAGTATTCTATGGTCCAGTACTTC.

V is TRBV28 and J is TRBJ2-2; D gene ambiguous. Germline loops: CDR1 MDHEN, CDR2 SYDVKM. Trimming removed 6 bases at V and 5 bases at J, with 7 bases between. The CDR3 sequence is 12 residues long. The CDR3 reads CASRRRTGELFF. In nucleotides, the CDR3 is TGTGCCAGCAGGAGGCGGACCGGGGAGCTGTTTTTT.

The chain joins TRBV20-1 to TRBJ2-1; D tentatively reads TRBD1 or TRBD2 (6 bases each). The J call may be incorrect, as the DNA end agrees better with TRBJ2-7. The CDR3 is 15 residues long. Germline-derived CDR1 and CDR2 are DFQATT and SNEGSKA (reference sequence). The CDR3 sequence is CSAQPDSGAGYEQYF. The CDR3 DNA reads TGCAGTGCGCAACCCGACTCGGGGGCGGGGTACGAGCAGTACTTC.

This clonotype was detected only once. The J gene is TRBJ2-4, the V gene TRBV2; no clear D. The DNA end lines up better with TRBJ2-7; the J call may be wrong. The CDR3 sequence is 15 residues long. Germline V gene data show CDR1 as SNHLY and CDR2 as FYNNEI. The CDR3 sequence: CASRARTQLTCEQYF. The CDR3 DNA reads TGTGCCAGCAGGGCCCGGACGCAGCTGACCTGCGAGCAGTACTTC.

The chain recombines TRBV5-1 with TRBJ2-5; perhaps D is TRBD1 or TRBD2 (5 bases each). The V end was cut by 7 bases, the J end by 4 bases, with 11 bases between. Germline CDR1 and CDR2: SGHRS and YFSETQ. The CDR3 totals 12 residues. This CDR3 reads CASGRGTETQYF. In DNA, the CDR3 is TGCGCCAGCGGCCGAGGGACAGAGACCCAGTACTTC.

The gene calls are TRBV10-1 and TRBJ2-3; the D gene is possibly TRBD2 (6 bases). Trimming removed 2 bases at V and 3 bases at J, with 6 bases between. This CDR3 contains 13 residues. Looked up from germline, CDR1 is WNHNN and CDR2 is SYGVQD (reference sequence). DNA for the CDR3: TGCGCCAGCAGTGAGGCGGGGACAGATACGCAGTATTTT. Protein sequence: CASSEAGTDTQYF.

The rearrangement joins TRBV7-3 to TRBJ2-3, with D perhaps TRBD2 (6 bases). With 5 bases removed from V and 7 bases from J, the gap between germline ends came to 10 bases. Per germline, CDR1 SGHTA and CDR2 FQGTGA. There are 12 residues in the CDR3. CDR3 in DNA: TGTGCCAGCAGCCCACGGGGGAATACGCAGTATTTT. Its translation: CASSPRGNTQYF. Full variable domain (missing parts from reference TRBV7-3 and TRBJ2-3): GAGVSQTPSNKVTEKGKYVELRCDPISGHTALYWYRQSLGQGPEFLIYFQGTGAADDSGLPNDRFFAVRPEGSVSTLKIQRTERGDSAVYLCASSPRGNTQYFGPGTRLTVL.

This rearrangement joins TRBV6-2 or TRBV6-3 to TRBJ2-7; TRBD1 matches at 9 bases. After removal of 2 bases from V and 5 bases from J, the junction contained 7 bases not matched to a gene. Germline V gene data show CDR1 as MNHEY and CDR2 as SVGEGT. The length of the CDR3 is 15 residues. Here the CDR3 reads CASSYRGQGIDEQYF. CDR3 DNA sequence: TGTGCCAGCAGTTACAGAGGACAGGGGATAGACGAGCAGTACTTC.

This clonotype was counted only a few times. The CDR3 protein is CASRPSGGAETQYF. The CDR3 coding sequence is TGTGCCAGCAGACCAAGCGGGGGGGCAGAGACCCAGTACTTC. V gene TRBV6-2 or TRBV6-3 combines with J gene TRBJ2-5, with TRBD2 identical over 10 bases. The V and J ends lost 6 bases and 4 bases, in that order; junction bases with no gene match: 5. The length of the CDR3 is 14 residues. From germline, CDR1 is MNHEY and CDR2 SVGEGT.

Concerning this clonotype itself: One end of the junction is discordant with germline, which a read error may explain. The chain uses TRBV20-1 and TRBJ2-1; D tentatively reads TRBD1 or TRBD2 (6 bases each). Germline values: CDR1 DFQATT, CDR2 SNEGSKA (reference sequence). The CDR3 has 18 amino acids. CDR3 DNA sequence: TGCGGTGCTAGCCTAAGTTTCGGGGGCGCTGGTGAGTACAATGAGCAGTTCTTC. Translating it yields CGASLSFGGAGEYNEQFF.

This chain joins TRBV28 and TRBJ2-1; tentative D call: TRBD2 (5 bases). CDR1 is MDHEN, CDR2 SYDVKM, per germline. Trimming removed 3 bases at V and 0 bases at J, with 12 bases between. The CDR3 is 16 residues long. CDR3 coding DNA: TGTGCCAGCAGTTTCGTTCCGGGGAGCTCCTACAATGAGCAGTTCTTC. It codes for CASSFVPGSSYNEQFF.

The chain joins TRBV28 to TRBJ2-7; 13 bases agree with TRBD2. With V trimmed by 5 bases and J by 0 bases, 7 bases remained unmatched. This CDR3 is built from 17 residues. Germline CDR1 is MDHEN and CDR2 is SYDVKM. CDR3 amino acids: CASSGTSGVFPSYEQYF. As DNA, the CDR3 is TGTGCCAGCAGTGGGACTAGCGGGGTATTTCCCTCCTACGAGCAGTACTTC.

The table lists this clonotype with a count of one. The chain recombines TRBV29-1 with TRBJ2-7; D may be TRBD1 (5 bases). Looked up from germline, CDR1 is SQVTM and CDR2 is ANQGSEA. This CDR3 comprises 13 residues. Trimming took 7 bases from V and 0 from J, leaving 13 bases between them. For the CDR3, the DNA is TGCAGCGCCCGGACATCTCACTCCTACGAGCAGTACTTC. It encodes CSARTSHSYEQYF.

The chain combines TRBV12-3 or TRBV12-4 with TRBJ1-1, with 9 bases matching TRBD1. The V gene end was trimmed by 5 bases and the J gene end by 5 bases; junction bases not matched to a gene: 6. This CDR3 contains 14 residues. The CDR3 sequence is CASSPYRGLTEAFF. Written as DNA, the CDR3 is TGTGCCAGCAGTCCATACAGGGGGCTAACTGAAGCTTTCTTT.

The chain uses TRBV25-1 and TRBJ1-6, with D possibly TRBD1 on 6 matching bases. This CDR3 spans 14 amino acids. Per germline, CDR1 MGHDK and CDR2 SYGVNS. Trimming shortened V by 6 bases and J by 4 bases, and 10 bases separated the two germline ends. Here the CDR3 DNA reads TGTGCCAGCAGGGCCACAGGGTATAATTCACCCCTCCACTTT. This encodes CASRATGYNSPLHF.

V and J are TRBV20-1 and TRBJ1-2, with D possibly matching TRBD1 (6 bases). Germline loops: CDR1 DFQATT, CDR2 SNEGSKA (reference sequence). The CDR3 contains 13 residues. The V end was cut by 5 bases, the J end by 4 bases, with 14 bases between. The CDR3 spells CSAQTGIIYGYTF. The CDR3 DNA follows: TGCAGTGCTCAGACAGGAATAATCTATGGCTACACCTTC.

The chain is built from TRBV5-8 and TRBJ2-5; a possible D gene is TRBD1 (6 bases). Trimming shortened V by 1 base and J by 5 bases, and 15 bases separated the two germline ends. Germline loops: CDR1 SGHTS, CDR2 YDEGEE. The CDR3 sequence is 15 residues long. The CDR3 loop is CASSLIRTVYETQYF. The CDR3 nucleotides are TGTGCCAGCAGCTTGATTCGGACAGTTTATGAGACCCAGTACTTC.